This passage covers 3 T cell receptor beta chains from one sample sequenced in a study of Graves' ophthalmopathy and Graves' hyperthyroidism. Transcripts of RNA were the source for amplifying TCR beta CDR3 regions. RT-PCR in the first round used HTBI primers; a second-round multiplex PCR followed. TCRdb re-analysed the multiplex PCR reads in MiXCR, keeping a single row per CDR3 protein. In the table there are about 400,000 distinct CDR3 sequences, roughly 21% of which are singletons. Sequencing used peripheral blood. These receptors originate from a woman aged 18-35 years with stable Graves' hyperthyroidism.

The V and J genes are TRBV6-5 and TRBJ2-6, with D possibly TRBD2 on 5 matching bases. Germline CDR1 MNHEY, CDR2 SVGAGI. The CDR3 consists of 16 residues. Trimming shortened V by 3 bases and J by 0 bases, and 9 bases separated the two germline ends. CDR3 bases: TGTGCCAGCAGTTATCCGGGGAGCTCTGGGGCCAACGTCCTGACTTTC. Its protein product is CASSYPGSSGANVLTF.

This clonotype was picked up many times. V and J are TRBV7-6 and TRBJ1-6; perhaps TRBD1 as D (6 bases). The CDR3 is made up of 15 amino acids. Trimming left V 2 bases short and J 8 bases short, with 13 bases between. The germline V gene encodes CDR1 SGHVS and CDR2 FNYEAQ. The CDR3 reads CASSLRGGPDSPLHF. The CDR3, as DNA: TGTGCCAGCAGCTTAAGGGGGGGGCCCGATTCACCCCTCCACTTT.

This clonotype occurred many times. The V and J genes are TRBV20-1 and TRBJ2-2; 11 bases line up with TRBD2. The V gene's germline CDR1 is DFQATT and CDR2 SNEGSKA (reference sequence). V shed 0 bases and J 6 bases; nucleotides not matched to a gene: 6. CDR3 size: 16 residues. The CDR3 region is CSARDVLAGGSGELFF. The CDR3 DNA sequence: TGCAGTGCTAGAGATGTCCTAGCGGGAGGTTCCGGGGAGCTGTTTTTT.